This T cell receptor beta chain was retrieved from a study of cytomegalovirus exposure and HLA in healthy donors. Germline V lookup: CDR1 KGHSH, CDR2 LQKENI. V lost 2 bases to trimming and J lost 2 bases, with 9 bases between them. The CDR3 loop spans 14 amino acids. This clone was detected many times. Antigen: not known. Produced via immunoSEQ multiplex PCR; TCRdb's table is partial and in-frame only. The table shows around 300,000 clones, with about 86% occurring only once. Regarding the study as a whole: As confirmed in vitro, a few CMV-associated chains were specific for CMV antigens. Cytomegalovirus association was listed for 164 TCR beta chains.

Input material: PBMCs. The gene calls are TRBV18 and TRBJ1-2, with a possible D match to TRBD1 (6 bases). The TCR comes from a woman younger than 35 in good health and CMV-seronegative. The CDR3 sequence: CASSPGQMNYGYTF. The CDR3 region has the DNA TGTGCCAGCTCACCAGGACAGATGAACTATGGCTACACCTTC. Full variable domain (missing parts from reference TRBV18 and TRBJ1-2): NAGVMQNPRHLVRRRGQEARLRCSPMKGHSHVYWYRQLPEEGLKFMVYLQKENIIDESGMPKERFSAEFPKEGPSILRIQQVVRGDSAAYFCASSPGQMNYGYTFGSGTRLTVV.